This T cell receptor beta chain originates from a study of cytomegalovirus exposure and HLA in healthy donors. As for the study in general: The use of the same platform for the roughly 130 validation repertoires and the roughly 730 first-cohort repertoires was reported by a later analysis.

Repertoires were generated with immunoSEQ multiplex PCR, while TCRdb's copy carries only in-frame clones and drops some. The sample records 200,000 to 250,000 clones, roughly 88% being singletons. Points on this clone: The antigen is unknown.

Regarding the study as a whole: The classifier, whose performance was assessed in both the original and validation cohorts, reportedly diagnosed cytomegalovirus status with high specificity and sensitivity. Listed as cytomegalovirus-associated were 164 TCR beta chains.

Material: PBMCs. This TCR derives from a woman aged 25-40 years in good health and CMV-seropositive.

The CDR3 region has the DNA TGTGCCAGCAGTTTAGATCGGGACAGAGGCACAGATACGCAGTATTTT. It translates to CASSLDRDRGTDTQYF. The V and J genes are TRBV27 and TRBJ2-3, with 7 bases that match TRBD1. The length of the CDR3 is 16 residues. The V and J ends lost 2 bases and 1 base, in that order; junction bases with no gene match: 6. Germline lookup yields CDR1 MNHEY and CDR2 SMNVEV (reference sequence).